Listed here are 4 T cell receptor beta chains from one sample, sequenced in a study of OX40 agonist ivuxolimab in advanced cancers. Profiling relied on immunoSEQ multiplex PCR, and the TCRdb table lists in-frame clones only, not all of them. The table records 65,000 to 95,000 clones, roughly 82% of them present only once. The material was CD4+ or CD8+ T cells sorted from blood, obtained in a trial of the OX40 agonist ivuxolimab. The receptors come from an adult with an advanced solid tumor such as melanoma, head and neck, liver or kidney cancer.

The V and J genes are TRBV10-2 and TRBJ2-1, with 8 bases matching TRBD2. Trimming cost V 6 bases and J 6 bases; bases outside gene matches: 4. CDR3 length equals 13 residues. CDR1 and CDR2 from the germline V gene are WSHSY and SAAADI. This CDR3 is CASRLAASNEQFF. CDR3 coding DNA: TGCGCCAGCAGACTAGCGGCCTCCAATGAGCAGTTCTTC.

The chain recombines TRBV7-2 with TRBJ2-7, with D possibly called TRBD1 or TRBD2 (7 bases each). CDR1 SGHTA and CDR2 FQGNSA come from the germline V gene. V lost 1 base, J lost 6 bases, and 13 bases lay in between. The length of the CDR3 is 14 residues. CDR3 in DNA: TGTGCCAGCAGCTTAGGGACTAGGGGGCTCGAGCAGTACTTC. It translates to CASSLGTRGLEQYF.

The CDR3 nucleotides read TGTGCCAGCAGTCGGCGGGGGACGGGTACTGAAGCTTTCTTT. Translating it yields CASSRRGTGTEAFF. The chain is built from TRBV16 and TRBJ1-1; tentatively, D is TRBD1 (5 bases). The CDR3 is 14 residues long. Trimming cost V 6 bases and J 5 bases, with 16 bases left between them. CDR1 and CDR2 from the germline V gene are KGHSY and FQNENV.

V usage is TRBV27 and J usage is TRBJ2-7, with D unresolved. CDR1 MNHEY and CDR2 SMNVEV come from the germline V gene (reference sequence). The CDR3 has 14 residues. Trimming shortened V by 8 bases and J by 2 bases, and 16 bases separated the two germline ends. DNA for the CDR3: TGTGCCAGCGGCACCTCCCTCGACGCCTACGAGCAGTACTTC. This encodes CASGTSLDAYEQYF.